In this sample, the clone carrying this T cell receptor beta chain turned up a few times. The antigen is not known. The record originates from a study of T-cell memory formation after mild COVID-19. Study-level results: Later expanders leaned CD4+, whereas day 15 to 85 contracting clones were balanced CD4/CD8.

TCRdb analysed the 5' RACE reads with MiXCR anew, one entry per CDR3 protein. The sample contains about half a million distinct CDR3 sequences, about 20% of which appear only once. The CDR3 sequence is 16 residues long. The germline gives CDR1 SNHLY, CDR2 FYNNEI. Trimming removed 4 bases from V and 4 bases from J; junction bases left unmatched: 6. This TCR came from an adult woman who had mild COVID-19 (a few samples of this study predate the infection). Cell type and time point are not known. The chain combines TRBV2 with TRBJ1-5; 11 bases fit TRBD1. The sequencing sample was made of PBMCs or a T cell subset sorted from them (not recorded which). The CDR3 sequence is CASSALGTGGNQPQHF. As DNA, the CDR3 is TGTGCCAGCAGTGCCCTAGGGACAGGGGGGAATCAGCCCCAGCATTTT.